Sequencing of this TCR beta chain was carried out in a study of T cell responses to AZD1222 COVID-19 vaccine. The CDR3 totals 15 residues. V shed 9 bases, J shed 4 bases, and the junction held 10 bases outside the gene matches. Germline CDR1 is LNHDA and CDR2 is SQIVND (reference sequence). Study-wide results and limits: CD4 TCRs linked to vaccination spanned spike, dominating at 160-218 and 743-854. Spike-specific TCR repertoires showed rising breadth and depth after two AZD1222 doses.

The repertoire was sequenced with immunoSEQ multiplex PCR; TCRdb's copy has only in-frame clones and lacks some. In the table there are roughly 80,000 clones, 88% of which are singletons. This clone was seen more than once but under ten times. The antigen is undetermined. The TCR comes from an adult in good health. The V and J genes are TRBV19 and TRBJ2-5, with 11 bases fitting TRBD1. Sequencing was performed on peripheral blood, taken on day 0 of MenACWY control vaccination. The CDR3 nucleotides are TGTGCCAGCGGGACAGGGGGTGCCCTTGGAGAGACCCAGTACTTC. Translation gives CASGTGGALGETQYF.